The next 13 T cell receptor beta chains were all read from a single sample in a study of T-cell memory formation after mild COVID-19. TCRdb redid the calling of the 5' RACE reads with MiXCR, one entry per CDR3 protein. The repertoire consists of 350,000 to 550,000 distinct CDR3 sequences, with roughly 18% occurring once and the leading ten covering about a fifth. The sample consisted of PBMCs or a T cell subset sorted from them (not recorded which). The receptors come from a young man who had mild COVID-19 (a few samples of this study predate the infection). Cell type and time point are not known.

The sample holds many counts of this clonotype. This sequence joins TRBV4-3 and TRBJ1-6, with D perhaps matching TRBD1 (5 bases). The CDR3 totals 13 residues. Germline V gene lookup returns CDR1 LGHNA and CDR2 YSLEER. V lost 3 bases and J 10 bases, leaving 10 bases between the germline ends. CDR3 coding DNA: TGCGCCAGCAGCCAGGGCGGGGCGTCACCCCTCCACTTT. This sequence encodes CASSQGGASPLHF.

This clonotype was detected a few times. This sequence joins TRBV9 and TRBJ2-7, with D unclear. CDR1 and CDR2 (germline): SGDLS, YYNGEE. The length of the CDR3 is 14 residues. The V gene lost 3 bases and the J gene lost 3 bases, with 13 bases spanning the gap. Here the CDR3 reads CASSAHLSGYEQYF. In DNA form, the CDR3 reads TGTGCCAGCAGCGCCCACTTAAGTGGCTACGAGCAGTACTTC.

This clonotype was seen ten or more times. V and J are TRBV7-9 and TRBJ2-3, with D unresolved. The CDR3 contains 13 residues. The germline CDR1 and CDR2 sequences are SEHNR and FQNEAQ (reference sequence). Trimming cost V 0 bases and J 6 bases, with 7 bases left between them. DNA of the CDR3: TGTGCCAGCAGCTTAGCGCGAATGGATACGCAGTATTTT. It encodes CASSLARMDTQYF.

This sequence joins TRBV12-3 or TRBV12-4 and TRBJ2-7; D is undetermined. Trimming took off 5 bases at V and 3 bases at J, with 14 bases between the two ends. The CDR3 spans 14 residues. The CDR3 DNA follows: TGTGCCAGCAGTCTCCGGACGGCCAGCTACGAGCAGTACTTC. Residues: CASSLRTASYEQYF.

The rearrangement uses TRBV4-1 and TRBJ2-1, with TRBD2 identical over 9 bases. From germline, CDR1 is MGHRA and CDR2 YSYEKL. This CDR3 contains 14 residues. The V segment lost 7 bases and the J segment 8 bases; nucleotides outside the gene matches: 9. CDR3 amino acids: CASNLQRGEYEQFF. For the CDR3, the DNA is TGCGCCAGCAACCTCCAGCGGGGGGAGTATGAGCAGTTCTTC.

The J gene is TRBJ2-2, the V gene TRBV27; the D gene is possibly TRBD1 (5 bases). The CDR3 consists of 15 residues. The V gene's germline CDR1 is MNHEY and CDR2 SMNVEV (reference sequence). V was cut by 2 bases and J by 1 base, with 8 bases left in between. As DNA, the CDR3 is TGTGCCAGCAGTTTAATAGGGGAGAACACCGGGGAGCTGTTTTTT. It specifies CASSLIGENTGELFF.

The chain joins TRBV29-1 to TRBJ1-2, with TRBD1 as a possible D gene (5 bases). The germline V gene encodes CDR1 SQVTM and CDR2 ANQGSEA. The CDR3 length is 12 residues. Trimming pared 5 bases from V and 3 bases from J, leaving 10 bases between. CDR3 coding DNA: TGCAGCGTTCCAGGGAAGGACTATGGCTACACCTTC. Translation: CSVPGKDYGYTF.

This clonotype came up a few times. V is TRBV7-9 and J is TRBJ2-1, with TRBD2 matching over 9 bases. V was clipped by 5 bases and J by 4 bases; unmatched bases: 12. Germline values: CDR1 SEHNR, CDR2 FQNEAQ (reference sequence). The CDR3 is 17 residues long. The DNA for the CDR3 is TGTGCCAGCAGCGCACCCCCTCGACTAGCGGTTTACAATGAGCAGTTCTTC. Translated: CASSAPPRLAVYNEQFF.

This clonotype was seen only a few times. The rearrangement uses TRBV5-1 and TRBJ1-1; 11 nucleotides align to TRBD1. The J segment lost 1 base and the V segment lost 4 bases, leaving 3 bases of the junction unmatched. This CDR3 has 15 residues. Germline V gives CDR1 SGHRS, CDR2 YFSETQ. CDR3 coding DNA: TGCGCCAGCAGCCCCGGACAGGGGGCGAACACTGAAGCTTTCTTT. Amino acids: CASSPGQGANTEAFF.

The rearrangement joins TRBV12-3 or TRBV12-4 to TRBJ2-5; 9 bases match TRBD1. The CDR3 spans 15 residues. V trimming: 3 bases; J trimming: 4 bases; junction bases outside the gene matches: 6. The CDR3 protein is CASSFPGQGLETQYF. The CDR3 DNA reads TGTGCCAGCAGTTTCCCGGGACAGGGTTTAGAGACCCAGTACTTC.

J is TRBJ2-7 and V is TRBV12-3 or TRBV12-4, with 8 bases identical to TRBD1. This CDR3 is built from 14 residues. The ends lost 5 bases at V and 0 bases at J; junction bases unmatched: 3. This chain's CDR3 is CASSRGTGSYEQYF. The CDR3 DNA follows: TGTGCCAGCAGTCGGGGGACAGGCTCCTACGAGCAGTACTTC.

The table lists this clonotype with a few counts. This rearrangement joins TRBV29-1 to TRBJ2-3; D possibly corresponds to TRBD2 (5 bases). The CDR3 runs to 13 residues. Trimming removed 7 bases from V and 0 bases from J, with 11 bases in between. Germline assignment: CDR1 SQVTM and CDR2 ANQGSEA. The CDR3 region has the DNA TGCAGCGGACTAAAGATTAGCACAGATACGCAGTATTTT. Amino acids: CSGLKISTDTQYF.

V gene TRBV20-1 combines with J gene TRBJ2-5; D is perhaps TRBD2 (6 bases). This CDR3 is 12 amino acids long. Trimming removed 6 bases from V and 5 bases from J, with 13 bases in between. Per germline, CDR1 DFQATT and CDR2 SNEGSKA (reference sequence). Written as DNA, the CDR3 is TGCAGTGCCGAAGGAGGGTCTGAGACCCAGTACTTC. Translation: CSAEGGSETQYF.